This record looks at one TCR beta chain sequence and its context. Clones were sequenced by immunoSEQ multiplex PCR, and TCRdb holds only the in-frame ones, with some missing. The table lists 2 million or so clones, approximately 95% of them singletons. Trimming pared 0 bases from V and 6 bases from J, leaving 2 bases between. The CDR3 consists of 11 residues. Germline CDR1 is SGHTA and CDR2 is FQGNSA. These data originate in a study of shared clonotypes between healthy human individuals. The naive CD8 fraction comprised CD45RO-negative cells positively selected for CCR7 and excluded terminally differentiated effector memory CD45RA+ cells.

The source material was naive CD8+ T cells sorted from blood. The chain recombines TRBV7-2 with TRBJ1-1, with D hard to call. The source of this sequence is a man between 18 and 29 years old in good health. This chain's CDR3 is CASSLAAEAFF. The CDR3 DNA reads TGTGCCAGCAGCTTAGCGGCTGAAGCTTTCTTT.